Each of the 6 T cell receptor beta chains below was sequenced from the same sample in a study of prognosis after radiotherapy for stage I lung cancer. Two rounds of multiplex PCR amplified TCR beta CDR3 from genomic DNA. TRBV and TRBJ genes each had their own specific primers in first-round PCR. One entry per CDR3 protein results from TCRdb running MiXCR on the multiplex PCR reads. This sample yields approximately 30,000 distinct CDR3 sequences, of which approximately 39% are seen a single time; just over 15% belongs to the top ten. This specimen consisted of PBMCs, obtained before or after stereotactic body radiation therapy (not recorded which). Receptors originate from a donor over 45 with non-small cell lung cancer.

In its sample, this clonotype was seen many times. The CDR3: CASSATDNSPLHF. Written as DNA, the CDR3 is TGTGCCAGCAGCGCGACGGACAATTCACCCCTCCACTTT. The chain employs TRBV9 and TRBJ1-6; no firm D call. The V gene's germline CDR1 is SGDLS and CDR2 YYNGEE. Trimming took off 3 bases at V and 7 bases at J, with 8 bases between the two ends. There are 13 residues in the CDR3.

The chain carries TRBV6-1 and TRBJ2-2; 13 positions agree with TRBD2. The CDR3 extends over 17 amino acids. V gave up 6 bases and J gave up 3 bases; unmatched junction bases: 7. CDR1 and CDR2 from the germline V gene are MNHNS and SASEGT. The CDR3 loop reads CASSSTSGGLDTGELFF. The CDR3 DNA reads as TGTGCCAGCAGCTCGACTAGCGGGGGGCTCGACACCGGGGAGCTGTTTTTT.

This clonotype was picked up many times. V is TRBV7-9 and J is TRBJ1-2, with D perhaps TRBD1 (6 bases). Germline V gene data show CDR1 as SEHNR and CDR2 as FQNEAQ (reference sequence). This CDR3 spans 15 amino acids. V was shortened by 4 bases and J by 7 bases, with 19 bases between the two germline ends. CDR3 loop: CASSSSPTGSGGYTF. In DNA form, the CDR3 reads TGTGCCAGCAGCTCGAGCCCCACAGGGTCCGGTGGCTACACCTTC.

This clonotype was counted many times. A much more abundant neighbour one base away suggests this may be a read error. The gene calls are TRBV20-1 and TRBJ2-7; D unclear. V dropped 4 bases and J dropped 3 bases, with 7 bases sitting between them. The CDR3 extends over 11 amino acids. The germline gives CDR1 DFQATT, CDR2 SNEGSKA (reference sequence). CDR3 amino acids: CSANDLYEQYF. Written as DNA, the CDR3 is TGCAGTGCTAATGACCTCTACGAGCAGTACTTC.

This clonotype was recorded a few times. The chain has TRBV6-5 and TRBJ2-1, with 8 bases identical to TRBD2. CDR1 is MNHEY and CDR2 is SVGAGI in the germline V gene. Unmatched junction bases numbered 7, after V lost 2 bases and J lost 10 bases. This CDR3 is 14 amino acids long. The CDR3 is CASSYTRTSREQFF. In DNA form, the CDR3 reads TGTGCCAGCAGTTACACCCGGACTAGCCGGGAGCAGTTCTTC.

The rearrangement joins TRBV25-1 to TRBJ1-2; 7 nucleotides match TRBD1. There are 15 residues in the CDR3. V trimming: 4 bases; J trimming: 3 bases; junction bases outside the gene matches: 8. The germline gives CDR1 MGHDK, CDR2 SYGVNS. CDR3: CASSGRTGRHYGYTF. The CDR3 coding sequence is TGTGCCAGCAGTGGTCGGACAGGACGCCACTATGGCTACACCTTC.